The 3 T cell receptor beta chains in this list originate from one sample, sequenced in a study of blood T cell repertoires in COVID-19 (dated by TCRdb to the early 2020s). Library preparation was by the immunoSEQ multiplex PCR assay. Imported from immuneACCESS, the table was reduced by TCRdb to in-frame sequences with V and J called. These copies leave out some clones; in studies compared against another copy, an unresolved V gene accounts for under half, and the cause of the remainder is not known. The sample yields roughly 150,000 clones; approximately 86% were counted once. 2.5% of the sample is taken by the ten largest. Sample: peripheral blood. The source is a woman aged 80 or older with COVID-19, enrolled during active disease.

V gene TRBV15 combines with J gene TRBJ1-2; D call uncertain. The CDR3 sequence is 15 residues long. V dropped 0 bases and J dropped 0 bases, with 8 bases sitting between them. Germline V gives CDR1 LNHNV, CDR2 YYDKDF (reference sequence). Here the CDR3 reads CATSRDRKANYGYTF. Here the CDR3 DNA reads TGTGCCACCAGCAGAGACAGGAAAGCTAACTATGGCTACACCTTC.

This chain connects TRBV19 to TRBJ1-1, with D perhaps matching TRBD1 (5 bases). The CDR3 is 15 residues long. V lost 5 bases and J 0 bases, leaving 13 bases between the germline ends. Germline V gene sequence: CDR1 LNHDA, CDR2 SQIVND (reference sequence). The CDR3 sequence is CASSPRQILNTEAFF. CDR3 nucleotides: TGTGCCAGTAGTCCGAGACAGATCTTGAACACTGAAGCTTTCTTT.

The chain employs TRBV9 and TRBJ2-1; a possible D gene is TRBD2 (5 bases). Germline CDR1 SGDLS, CDR2 YYNGEE. The CDR3 extends over 18 amino acids. The V and J ends lost 1 base and 1 base respectively, with 18 bases between them. The CDR3 sequence: CASSVRPPGVGSYNEQFF. CDR3 nucleotide sequence: TGTGCCAGCAGCGTAAGACCCCCCGGGGTAGGGTCCTACAATGAGCAGTTCTTC.